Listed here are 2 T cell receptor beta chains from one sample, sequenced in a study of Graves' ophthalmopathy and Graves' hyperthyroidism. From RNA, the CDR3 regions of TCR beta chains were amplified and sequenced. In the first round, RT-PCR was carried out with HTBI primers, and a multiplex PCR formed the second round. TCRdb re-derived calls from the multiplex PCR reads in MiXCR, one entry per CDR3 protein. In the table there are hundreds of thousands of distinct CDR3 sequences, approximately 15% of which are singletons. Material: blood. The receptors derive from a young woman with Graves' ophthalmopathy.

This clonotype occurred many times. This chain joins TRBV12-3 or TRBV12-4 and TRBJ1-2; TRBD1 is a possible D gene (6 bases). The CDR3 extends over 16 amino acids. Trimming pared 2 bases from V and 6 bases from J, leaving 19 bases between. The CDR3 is CASSLSGSGGFNGYTF. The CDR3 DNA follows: TGTGCCAGCAGTTTAAGTGGATCGGGGGGCTTTAATGGCTACACCTTC.

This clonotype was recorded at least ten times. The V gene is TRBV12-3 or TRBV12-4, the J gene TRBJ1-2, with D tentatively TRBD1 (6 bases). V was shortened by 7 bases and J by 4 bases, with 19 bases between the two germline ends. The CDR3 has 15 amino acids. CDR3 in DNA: TGTGCCAGCACCGTTAGGGGGGCGCAGAGCTATGGCTACACCTTC. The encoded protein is CASTVRGAQSYGYTF.